This T cell receptor (beta chain) originates from a study of shared clonotypes between healthy human individuals. The naive CD8 population came from CD45RO-negative cells selected for CCR7, without terminally differentiated effector memory CD45RA+ cells. The CDR3 runs 17 residues. Trimming took 0 bases from V and 2 from J, leaving 16 bases between them. Germline V gene lookup returns CDR1 SGHTS and CDR2 YDEGEE. The method was immunoSEQ multiplex PCR; TCRdb's version includes in-frame clones alone and lacks a portion of them. This sample yields nearly 2 million clones, of which about 95% are seen a single time; more than 0.95% belongs to the top ten.

The genes are TRBV5-8 and TRBJ2-3, with D possibly matching TRBD2 (6 bases). The receptor comes from a man aged 18 to 29 in good health. The sequencing input was naive CD8+ T cells sorted from blood. The chain's CDR3 is CASSLDGGISFTDTQYF. The CDR3 nucleotides are TGTGCCAGCAGCTTGGATGGGGGGATCTCCTTCACAGATACGCAGTATTTT.